The 15 T cell receptor beta chains reported below all come from one sample, sequenced in a study of control samples from healthy donors and cancer patients (dated by TCRdb to the early 2020s). Library method: the immunoSEQ multiplex PCR assay. TCRdb's version of the immuneACCESS table is confined to in-frame rearrangements and falls short of the full clone set. An unresolved V gene accounts for under half of the shortfall where checked; the remainder is of unknown origin. Counted in this sample were around 71,000 clones; roughly 86% of them appeared once. Jointly, the top ten make up 2% to 2.5% of the sample. The material sequenced was PBMCs. Every receptor here comes from a woman aged 50 to 60 with head and neck cancer.

The chain couples TRBV27 to TRBJ1-1; D not resolved. The CDR3 totals 12 residues. Germline V gene sequence: CDR1 MNHEY, CDR2 SMNVEV (reference sequence). Trimming pared 6 bases from V and 0 bases from J, leaving 5 bases between. The CDR3 sequence is CASREMNTEAFF. CDR3 nucleotides: TGTGCCAGCAGAGAGATGAACACTGAAGCTTTCTTT.

The V and J genes are TRBV5-6 and TRBJ1-5; D uncertain. The CDR3 extends over 14 amino acids. V was trimmed by 2 bases and J by 0 bases, leaving 6 bases between them. CDR1 is SGHDT and CDR2 is YYEEEE in the germline V gene. The CDR3 DNA reads TGTGCCAGCAGCTTCGCCTATAGCAATCAGCCCCAGCATTTT. Protein: CASSFAYSNQPQHF.

The chain is built from TRBV6-1 and TRBJ2-1; TRBD2 aligns across 10 bases. This CDR3 is built from 15 residues. The germline V gene encodes CDR1 MNHNS and CDR2 SASEGT. The trim removed 2 bases at V and 10 bases at J, leaving 8 bases unmatched. CDR3 protein: CASSETSGGALEQFF. The CDR3 DNA follows: TGTGCCAGCAGTGAAACAAGCGGGGGGGCCTTAGAGCAGTTCTTC.

The chain links TRBV5-6 to TRBJ1-4, with D tentatively TRBD1 (5 bases). This CDR3 comprises 17 residues. V was pared by 4 bases and J by 2 bases, with 18 bases between. CDR1 is SGHDT and CDR2 is YYEEEE in the germline V gene. The CDR3 nucleotides read TGTGCCAGCAGCCGGAGGGCGTGGGGGAATACTAATGAAAAACTGTTTTTT. This gives the protein CASSRRAWGNTNEKLFF.

This rearrangement joins TRBV5-1 to TRBJ2-7; a weak D match, TRBD1 (5 bases). The CDR3 sequence is 12 residues long. Trimming removed 5 bases at V and 3 bases at J, with 9 bases between. Germline lookup yields CDR1 SGHRS and CDR2 YFSETQ. The CDR3 DNA sequence: TGCGCCAGCAGGGCGGACAACTACGAGCAGTACTTC. Translated, it gives CASRADNYEQYF.

The chain has TRBV19 and TRBJ2-2, with D tentatively TRBD2 (6 bases). Germline loops: CDR1 LNHDA, CDR2 SQIVND (reference sequence). This CDR3 comprises 16 residues. V was clipped by 7 bases and J by 0 bases, with 15 bases between them. This CDR3 is CASMAGMGTNTGELFF. CDR3 sequence (DNA): TGTGCCAGTATGGCGGGGATGGGGACGAACACCGGGGAGCTGTTTTTT.

Points on this clone: Other DNA sequences in this specimen translate into the identical CDR3. The gene calls are TRBV28 and TRBJ2-5; weak D call: TRBD1 (6 bases). This CDR3 is 16 amino acids long. V lost 5 bases to trimming and J lost 0 bases, with 16 bases between them. Germline assignment: CDR1 MDHEN and CDR2 SYDVKM. CDR3 region: CASSPQGPLYQETQYF. The CDR3 DNA follows: TGTGCCAGCAGTCCCCAGGGGCCCCTATACCAAGAGACCCAGTACTTC.

The rearrangement links TRBV6-4 to TRBJ2-2, with D possibly matching TRBD1 (5 bases). V was trimmed by 6 bases and J by 4 bases, leaving 15 bases between them. The germline V gene encodes CDR1 MRHNA and CDR2 SNTAGT. This CDR3 spans 15 amino acids. DNA of the CDR3: TGTGCCAGCAGGACAGATACACCCTTCACCGGGGAGCTGTTTTTT. Protein: CASRTDTPFTGELFF.

This chain uses TRBV18 with TRBJ1-5, with D possibly TRBD1 on 6 matching bases. Trimming removed 3 bases at V and 3 bases at J, with 12 bases between. The V gene's germline CDR1 is KGHSH and CDR2 LQKENI. The CDR3 is 15 amino acids. The DNA of the CDR3 is TGTGCCAGCTCACCCCTACAGGGTCCCAATCAGCCCCAGCATTTT. It encodes CASSPLQGPNQPQHF.

The V gene is TRBV5-1, the J gene TRBJ1-2; the D gene is possibly TRBD1 (6 bases). From germline, CDR1 is SGHRS and CDR2 YFSETQ. This CDR3 is built from 14 residues. The V end lost 4 bases, the J end lost 7 bases, and 17 bases lay between the germline ends. CDR3 protein: CASSGLQGHGGYTF. The CDR3 coding sequence is TGCGCCAGCAGCGGACTTCAGGGGCACGGTGGCTACACCTTC.

The chain has TRBV7-6 and TRBJ1-4; D gene unclear. V gave up 5 bases and J gave up 7 bases, with 8 bases separating them. CDR3 length: 12 amino acids. Germline values: CDR1 SGHVS, CDR2 FNYEAQ. The CDR3, as DNA: TGTGCCAGCAGCCCAATGGGTGAAAAACTGTTTTTT. This sequence encodes CASSPMGEKLFF.

The J gene is TRBJ2-5, the V gene TRBV19; TRBD2 matches 12 bases. With 3 bases clipped from V and 2 bases from J, the junction kept 7 bases outside the gene matches. The CDR3 consists of 17 residues. CDR1 is LNHDA, CDR2 SQIVND, per germline (reference sequence). CDR3 nucleotide sequence: TGTGCCAGTAGTATCCCCTCGCTAGCGGGGGGGCAAGAGACCCAGTACTTC. Translated: CASSIPSLAGGQETQYF.

The CDR3, as DNA: TGTGCCAGCAGCTTAGGTGACCCCAGCACTGAAGCTTTCTTT. It specifies CASSLGDPSTEAFF. This rearrangement joins TRBV7-8 to TRBJ1-1; D uncertain. V was cut by 1 base and J by 4 bases, with 10 bases left in between. The CDR3 consists of 14 residues. Germline loops: CDR1 SGHVS, CDR2 FQNEAQ.

The chain combines TRBV5-6 with TRBJ1-3; TRBD1 matches at 8 bases. The length of the CDR3 is 17 residues. Germline CDR1 SGHDT, CDR2 YYEEEE. The V and J ends lost 3 bases and 1 base, in that order; junction bases with no gene match: 9. The CDR3: CASSWGQVGFSGNTIYF. Here the CDR3 DNA reads TGTGCCAGCAGCTGGGGACAGGTGGGGTTTTCTGGAAACACCATATATTTT.

The chain recombines TRBV15 with TRBJ1-6; 9 nucleotides match TRBD1. The CDR3 is 16 residues long. Germline trimming cut 5 bases from V and 4 bases from J; bases unmatched to any gene: 6. CDR1 is LNHNV, CDR2 YYDKDF, per germline (reference sequence). The CDR3 DNA reads TGTGCCACCAGCCGCATGGACAGGGGTTATAATTCACCCCTCCACTTT. It codes for CATSRMDRGYNSPLHF.